A selection of T cell receptor beta chains follows, all from one sample in a study of T cell repertoires in cytomegalovirus infection. Each CDR3 protein gets one entry after TCRdb re-called the reads with MiXCR. The table includes hundreds of thousands of distinct CDR3 sequences, around a third detected once. Their cognate antigens are unknown. Sample: cultured PBMCs, taken from culture after CMV antigen stimulation. These TCRs come from a human donor in good health (CMV status not recorded). Some clones in this sample may be carry-over from other donors' samples. Both conserved end residues are part of each CDR3. Fields, in order: J gene, clone size, D gene, V gene, CDR3 protein, CDR3 DNA. D genes are given only for firm matches. The size of a clone is reported for some rows only, either as once, few or many, or as a class for expanded clones.

TRBJ2-3,few,.,TRBV20-1,CSAWDARADTQYF,TGCAGTGCTTGGGACGCTCGAGCAGATACGCAGTATTTT
TRBJ2-3,.,TRBD1,TRBV18,CASSPPGTGFPDTQYF,TGTGCCAGCTCACCCCCCGGGACAGGGTTTCCAGATACGCAGTATTTT
TRBJ2-1,few,TRBD2,TRBV19,CATAPLAGERGEQFF,TGTGCCACCGCCCCACTAGCGGGAGAAAGGGGTGAGCAGTTCTTC
TRBJ1-6,.,.,TRBV7-9,CASSLDGAGASPLHF,TGTGCCAGCAGCTTAGACGGGGCGGGCGCCTCACCCCTCCACTTT
TRBJ1-2,.,.,TRBV6-2/TRBV6-3,CASSYVAYGYTF,TGTGCCAGCAGTTACGTTGCCTATGGCTACACCTTC
TRBJ2-3,once,.,TRBV5-5,CASSLWGRVTGSTDTQYF,TGTGCCAGCAGCCTCTGGGGACGGGTAACCGGGAGCACAGATACGCAGTATTTT
TRBJ2-7,.,.,TRBV27,CASSLSTAAPYEQYF,TGTGCCAGCAGTTTATCGACCGCGGCCCCCTACGAGCAGTACTTC
TRBJ1-1,.,.,TRBV7-2,CASSPDRVRGSEAFF,TGTGCCAGCAGCCCAGATCGGGTCCGTGGTTCTGAAGCTTTCTTT
TRBJ2-3,.,.,TRBV28,CASSFLLVTDTQYF,TGTGCCAGCAGTTTTCTTCTCGTCACAGATACGCAGTATTTT
TRBJ1-1,few,.,TRBV28,CASKTLKEENTEAFF,TGTGCCAGCAAGACTTTAAAAGAGGAGAACACTGAAGCTTTCTTT
TRBJ1-2,.,.,TRBV19,CASSIPGGPVYGYTF,TGTGCCAGTAGTATCCCCGGCGGTCCGGTGTATGGCTACACCTTC
TRBJ2-7,.,.,TRBV7-2,CASSLEGHAYEQYF,TGTGCCAGCAGCTTAGAGGGCCATGCCTACGAGCAGTACTTC
TRBJ2-5,few,.,TRBV28,CASSSPGTLYF,TGTGCCAGCAGTTCCCCCGGGACGCTGTACTTC
TRBJ1-2,few,.,TRBV6-5,CASSYSSAHSPLYGYTF,TGTGCCAGCAGTTATTCTTCTGCCCACAGCCCCCTCTATGGCTACACCTTC